These 16 T cell receptor beta chains originate from one sample sequenced in a study of OX40 agonist ivuxolimab in advanced cancers. Clones were sequenced by immunoSEQ multiplex PCR, and TCRdb holds only the in-frame ones, with some missing. The profile shows roughly 64,000 clones, around nine tenths of them singletons. This material consisted of CD4+ or CD8+ T cells sorted from blood, taken in a trial of the OX40 agonist ivuxolimab. All receptors derive from an adult with an advanced solid tumor such as melanoma, head and neck, liver or kidney cancer.

This clone was recorded a few times. The V and J genes are TRBV20-1 and TRBJ2-3; D is unresolved. Germline values: CDR1 DFQATT, CDR2 SNEGSKA (reference sequence). This CDR3 contains 11 residues. The ends were cut back, 3 bases at V and 5 bases at J, with 6 bases in the middle. The CDR3: CSASKGDTQYF. In nucleotides, the CDR3 is TGCAGTGCTAGTAAGGGAGATACGCAGTATTTT.

V and J are TRBV2 and TRBJ2-1; D is unclear. V lost 2 bases and J 10 bases, leaving 9 bases between the germline ends. CDR1 and CDR2 from the germline V gene are SNHLY and FYNNEI. The CDR3 is 12 residues long. CDR3: CASSEREVEQFF. In DNA form, the CDR3 reads TGTGCCAGCAGTGAAAGGGAAGTGGAGCAGTTCTTC. The full variable domain, its missing parts supplied by reference TRBV2 and TRBJ2-1, is EPEVTQTPSHQVTQMGQEVILRCVPISNHLYFYWYRQILGQKVEFLVSFYNNEISEKSEIFDDQFSVERPDGSNFTLKIRSTKLEDSAMYFCASSEREVEQFFGPGTRLTVL.

This chain joins TRBV5-1 and TRBJ2-2; 8 bases are shared with TRBD2. CDR3 length equals 14 residues. With 5 bases clipped from V and 5 bases from J, the junction kept 5 bases outside the gene matches. Germline-derived CDR1 and CDR2 are SGHRS and YFSETQ. The CDR3 coding sequence is TGCGCCAGCAGGCTAGCGGGTCTGACCGGGGAGCTGTTTTTT. Encoded protein: CASRLAGLTGELFF.

V gene TRBV19 combines with J gene TRBJ1-1; D may be TRBD1 (6 bases). Germline lookup yields CDR1 LNHDA and CDR2 SQIVND (reference sequence). CDR3 length: 14 residues. V lost 6 bases, J lost 4 bases, and 15 bases lay in between. The CDR3 spells CASREDSTVTEAFF. CDR3 bases: TGTGCCAGTAGGGAGGACAGCACGGTCACTGAAGCTTTCTTT.

This clone came up once. V gene TRBV6-1 combines with J gene TRBJ1-5; D not certain. Germline CDR1 and CDR2: MNHNS and SASEGT. The CDR3 contains 14 residues. Trimming removed 7 bases at V and 2 bases at J, with 12 bases between. The CDR3 reads CASNPTRGNQPQHF. In nucleotides, the CDR3 is TGTGCCAGCAACCCCACCCGTGGCAATCAGCCCCAGCATTTT.

V and J are TRBV19 and TRBJ2-3; TRBD2 aligns across 8 bases. The germline gives CDR1 LNHDA, CDR2 SQIVND (reference sequence). J gave up 1 base and V 7 bases, and 10 bases lay outside the gene matches. This CDR3 comprises 16 residues. The CDR3 sequence is CASTGGKSWGTDTQYF. DNA of the CDR3: TGTGCCAGTACGGGGGGGAAATCTTGGGGCACAGATACGCAGTATTTT.

This chain connects TRBV19 to TRBJ2-6; 9 bases map to TRBD1. J lost 4 bases, V lost 4 bases, and 8 bases had no gene match. The germline V gene has CDR1 LNHDA and CDR2 SQIVND (reference sequence). The CDR3 totals 17 residues. DNA of the CDR3: TGTGCCAGTAGTACCGGGACAGGGTTCGCCGGGGCCAACGTCCTGACTTTC. It codes for CASSTGTGFAGANVLTF. The full variable domain, with the rest looked up from reference TRBV19 and TRBJ2-6, is DGGITQSPKYLFRKEGQNVTLSCEQNLNHDAMYWYRQDPGQGLRLIYYSQIVNDFQKGDIAEGYSVSREKKESFPLTVTSAQKNPTAFYLCASSTGTGFAGANVLTFGAGSRLTVL.

V and J are TRBV5-6 and TRBJ1-5; unclear D gene. The CDR3 contains 15 residues. Germline-derived CDR1 and CDR2 are SGHDT and YYEEEE. Between the trimmed V and J ends, which lost 0 bases and 3 bases, there was a span of 10 bases. This chain's CDR3 is CASSLGGFLNQPQHF. CDR3 in DNA: TGTGCCAGCAGCTTGGGAGGGTTTCTCAATCAGCCCCAGCATTTT.

This chain links TRBV10-3 with TRBJ1-3; D gene unclear. This CDR3 spans 15 amino acids. Germline V CDR1 and CDR2: ENHRY, SYGVKD. Between the trimmed V and J ends, which lost 3 bases and 0 bases, there was a span of 9 bases. The DNA for the CDR3 is TGTGCCATCAGTGATGGGTTAGTCTCTGGAAACACCATATATTTT. It translates to CAISDGLVSGNTIYF.

The CDR3 coding sequence is TGCAGCGTTAGGAAGGGATCGGCCGAGCAGTACTTC. This encodes CSVRKGSAEQYF. The rearrangement links TRBV29-1 to TRBJ2-7; D remains unclear. This CDR3 comprises 12 residues. Germline lookup yields CDR1 SQVTM and CDR2 ANQGSEA. Trimming shortened V by 5 bases and J by 6 bases, and 14 bases separated the two germline ends.

V and J are TRBV2 and TRBJ1-5; D gene ambiguous. This CDR3 is 13 amino acids long. With 3 bases removed from V and 12 bases from J, the gap between germline ends came to 15 bases. Germline values: CDR1 SNHLY, CDR2 FYNNEI. This CDR3 is CASSDRSLGSQHF. DNA of the CDR3: TGTGCCAGCAGTGATAGAAGCCTGGGGAGCCAGCATTTT.

The rearrangement joins TRBV7-9 to TRBJ2-1, with 8 positions matching TRBD2. Trimming cost V 1 base and J 8 bases; bases outside gene matches: 7. The germline CDR1 and CDR2 sequences are SEHNR and FQNEAQ (reference sequence). This CDR3 is built from 15 residues. The CDR3 protein is CASSLGLAGGYEQFF. CDR3 DNA sequence: TGTGCCAGCAGCTTAGGGCTAGCGGGTGGGTATGAGCAGTTCTTC.

This clone has only one observation. V gene TRBV5-1 combines with J gene TRBJ2-1; 14 bases fit TRBD2. CDR3 length equals 17 residues. The V and J ends lost 4 bases and 7 bases, in that order; junction bases with no gene match: 10. CDR1 and CDR2 (germline): SGHRS, YFSETQ. The CDR3 loop is CASSPPGLAGANNEQFF. The CDR3 DNA reads as TGCGCCAGCAGCCCCCCGGGACTAGCGGGAGCTAATAATGAGCAGTTCTTC.

In this sample, this clone turned up once. The gene calls are TRBV6-6 and TRBJ1-3; D remains unclear. The CDR3 has 12 amino acids. Germline V gene lookup returns CDR1 MNHNY and CDR2 SVGAGI (reference sequence). Trimming stripped 6 bases from V and 0 bases from J, with 3 bases between. The CDR3 here is CASSDSGNTIYF. CDR3 nucleotide sequence: TGTGCCAGCAGCGACTCTGGAAACACCATATATTTT.

This sequence joins TRBV19 and TRBJ2-3, with 11 bases matching TRBD2. The CDR3 has 15 amino acids. Germline V gene data show CDR1 as LNHDA and CDR2 as SQIVND (reference sequence). Losses at the gene ends were 3 bases for V and 6 bases for J; bases not matched to a gene: 5. CDR3 in amino acids: CASSMGLAVRDTQYF. As DNA, the CDR3 is TGTGCCAGTAGTATGGGACTAGCGGTCAGGGATACGCAGTATTTT.

This clone appeared a single time. The DNA for the CDR3 is TGTGCCAGCCGACAGGACTACTCTGGAAACACCATATATTTT. It translates to CASRQDYSGNTIYF. The chain links TRBV7-8 to TRBJ1-3, with a tentative D call TRBD1 (6 bases). This CDR3 region has 14 residues. The V gene lost 8 bases and the J gene lost 0 bases, with 11 bases spanning the gap. Per the germline V gene, CDR1 is SGHVS and CDR2 is FQNEAQ.